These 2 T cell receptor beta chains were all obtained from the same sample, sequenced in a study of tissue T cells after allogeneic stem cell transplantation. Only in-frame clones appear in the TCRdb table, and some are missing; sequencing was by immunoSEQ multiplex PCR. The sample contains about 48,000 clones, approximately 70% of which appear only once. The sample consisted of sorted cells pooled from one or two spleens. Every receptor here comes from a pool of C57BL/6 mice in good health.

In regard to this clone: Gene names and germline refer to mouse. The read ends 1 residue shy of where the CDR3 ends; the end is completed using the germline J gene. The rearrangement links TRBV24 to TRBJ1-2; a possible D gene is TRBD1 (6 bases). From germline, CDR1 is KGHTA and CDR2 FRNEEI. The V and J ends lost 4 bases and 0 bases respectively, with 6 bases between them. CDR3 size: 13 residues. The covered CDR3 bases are TGTGCCAGCAGTCGGACAGCAAACTCCGACTACACC. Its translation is CASSRTANSDYT. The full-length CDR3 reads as CASSRTANSDYTF.

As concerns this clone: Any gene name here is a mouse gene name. This chain's CDR3 is CGARGQVNERLFF. Incomplete CDR3 DNA: TGTGGTGCTAGGGGACAGGTGAACGAAAGATTATTT. The chain carries TRBV20 and TRBJ1-4, with a tentative D call TRBD1 (6 bases). The read comes to an end 1 residue before the CDR3 does, leaving the germline J gene to fill in the end. Germline-derived CDR1 and CDR2 are GFQATS and STVNSAI. The length of the CDR3 is 13 residues. Deletions cut 1 base from V and 5 bases from J, with 8 bases between.